The 20 T cell receptor beta chains below come from one sample, sequenced in a study of T-cell memory formation after mild COVID-19. TCRdb redid the calling of the 5' RACE reads with MiXCR, one entry per CDR3 protein. In the table there are about 340,000 distinct CDR3 sequences, around 15% of which are singletons. Material for sequencing was PBMCs or a T cell subset sorted from them (not recorded which). These TCRs come from a man between 18 and 29 years old who had mild COVID-19 (a few samples of this study predate the infection). Cell type and time point are not known.

The chain combines TRBV6-6 with TRBJ2-7; 11 nucleotides align to TRBD2. The CDR3 is made up of 12 amino acids. CDR1 is MNHNY, CDR2 SVGAGI, per germline (reference sequence). Unmatched junction bases numbered 3, after V lost 7 bases and J lost 7 bases. For the CDR3, the DNA is TGTGCCAGCACCGGGACTAGCGGAGAGCAGTACTTC. Amino acids: CASTGTSGEQYF.

There are a few counts of this clonotype. This chain connects TRBV30 to TRBJ2-1, with TRBD1 matching 9 bases. J lost 12 bases, V lost 1 base, and 4 bases had no gene match. Germline lookup yields CDR1 GTSNPN and CDR2 SVGIG (reference sequence). The CDR3 runs to 12 residues. The DNA for the CDR3 is TGTGCCTGGAGTGCAACAGGGGGCTGGCAGTTCTTC. Amino acid sequence: CAWSATGGWQFF.

This clonotype was picked up a small number of times. The chain uses TRBV7-6 and TRBJ2-5, with D perhaps matching TRBD2 (5 bases). This CDR3 is built from 13 residues. Germline V lookup: CDR1 SGHVS, CDR2 FNYEAQ. Deletions cut 0 bases from V and 6 bases from J, with 8 bases between. The CDR3 bases are TGTGCCAGCAGCTTAGCGCACGGGAAGACCCAGTACTTC. It yields the protein CASSLAHGKTQYF.

The chain carries TRBV5-1 and TRBJ2-7, with 8 bases matching TRBD1. The CDR3 extends over 14 amino acids. Germline V lookup: CDR1 SGHRS, CDR2 YFSETQ. V dropped 4 bases and J dropped 3; count of bases not matched to a gene: 6. The CDR3 loop reads CASSLKTGVYEQYF. In DNA, the CDR3 is TGCGCCAGCAGCCTCAAGACAGGGGTCTACGAGCAGTACTTC. Using reference TRBV5-1 and TRBJ2-7 for the parts outside the CDR3, the full variable domain is KAGVTQTPRYLIKTRGQQVTLSCSPISGHRSVSWYQQTPGQGLQFLFEYFSETQRNKGNFPGRFSGRQFSNSRSEMNVSTLELGDSALYLCASSLKTGVYEQYFGPGTRLTVT.

The chain couples TRBV24-1 to TRBJ2-3; 8 positions agree with TRBD2. The V gene's germline CDR1 is KGHDR and CDR2 SFDVKD. Trimming cost V 10 bases and J 8 bases; bases outside gene matches: 13. This CDR3 contains 14 residues. The DNA for the CDR3 is TGTGCCACAAGTCCCGCGACTAGCGACACTACGCAGTATTTT. It translates to CATSPATSDTTQYF.

The chain recombines TRBV24-1 with TRBJ2-1, with no clear D. The CDR3 is 13 residues long. V shed 4 bases and J shed 7 bases, with 10 bases lying between them. The V gene's germline CDR1 is KGHDR and CDR2 SFDVKD. CDR3 protein: CATSEWGGNEQFF. As DNA, the CDR3 is TGTGCCACCAGTGAGTGGGGTGGGAATGAGCAGTTCTTC.

The chain recombines TRBV18 with TRBJ2-5; D is unresolved. The CDR3 length is 12 residues. Trimming left V 4 bases short and J 9 bases short, with 12 bases between. The V gene's germline CDR1 is KGHSH and CDR2 LQKENI. The chain's CDR3 is CASSQPGPPQYF. The CDR3 DNA reads as TGTGCCAGCTCACAGCCGGGTCCCCCCCAGTACTTC.

This clonotype was observed a handful of times. The chain uses TRBV7-9 and TRBJ2-5; 10 positions match TRBD1. The CDR3 runs 16 residues. CDR1 and CDR2 (germline): SEHNR, FQNEAQ (reference sequence). Unmatched junction bases numbered 9, after V lost 4 bases and J lost 4 bases. CDR3 in DNA: TGTGCCAGCAGCTCAATCCGGGACAGGGGAGGAGAGACCCAGTACTTC. Protein product: CASSSIRDRGGETQYF.

The V gene is TRBV4-2, the J gene TRBJ2-5; 10 nucleotides align to TRBD2. CDR3 length: 17 residues. V was clipped by 0 bases and J by 2 bases; unmatched bases: 6. From germline, CDR1 is LGHNA and CDR2 YNFKEQ. The CDR3 is CASSQDRASGGQETQYF. CDR3 DNA sequence: TGTGCCAGCAGCCAAGATCGGGCTAGCGGGGGACAAGAGACCCAGTACTTC.

This clonotype was counted between two and nine times. The chain has TRBV4-1 and TRBJ2-5; the D is unclear. Germline lookup yields CDR1 MGHRA and CDR2 YSYEKL. Deletions cut 2 bases from V and 5 bases from J, with 12 bases between. There are 14 residues in the CDR3. CDR3: CASSQSQVGETQYF. The CDR3 coding sequence is TGCGCCAGCAGCCAATCTCAAGTAGGGGAGACCCAGTACTTC.

The rearrangement uses TRBV5-4 and TRBJ2-7, with 10 bases fitting TRBD1. Losses at the gene ends were 4 bases for V and 0 bases for J; bases not matched to a gene: 7. Germline V gives CDR1 SGHNT, CDR2 YYREEE (reference sequence). This CDR3 has 16 amino acids. This chain's CDR3 is CASSTGQGVSSYEQYF. The CDR3 nucleotides are TGTGCCAGCAGCACCGGACAGGGGGTGAGCTCCTACGAGCAGTACTTC. Complete variable domain (other parts from reference TRBV5-4 and TRBJ2-7): ETGVTQSPTHLIKTRGQQVTLRCSSQSGHNTVSWYQQALGQGPQFIFQYYREEENGRGNFPPRFSGLQFPNYSSELNVNALELDDSALYLCASSTGQGVSSYEQYFGPGTRLTVT.

V is TRBV7-7 and J is TRBJ2-5, with 12 bases that match TRBD2. The CDR3 spans 15 residues. With 0 bases clipped from V and 4 bases from J, the junction kept 0 bases outside the gene matches. Germline CDR1 and CDR2: SSHAT and FNYEAQ (reference sequence). The CDR3 DNA reads as TGTGCCAGCAGCTTAGCGGGACTAGCGGGAGAGACCCAGTACTTC. It encodes CASSLAGLAGETQYF.

This clonotype occurred many times. The genes are TRBV7-2 and TRBJ2-5; D might be TRBD2 (5 bases). Per germline, CDR1 SGHTA and CDR2 FQGNSA. V was pared by 6 bases and J by 4 bases, with 21 bases between. CDR3 length: 16 residues. CDR3 amino acids: CASRIGLGEGLETQYF. CDR3 nucleotide sequence: TGTGCCAGCAGGATTGGGCTGGGAGAGGGATTAGAGACCCAGTACTTC.

J is TRBJ2-7 and V is TRBV20-1; D is unresolved. V dropped 0 bases and J dropped 7 bases, with 13 bases sitting between them. CDR1 and CDR2 from the germline V gene are DFQATT and SNEGSKA (reference sequence). This CDR3 has 13 residues. CDR3 nucleotide sequence: TGCAGTGCTAGAGATCCGCAGGACGGGGAGCAGTACGTC. The encoded protein is CSARDPQDGEQYV.

The chain carries TRBV28 and TRBJ2-1; either TRBD1 or TRBD2 may fit D (5 bases each). The CDR3 covers 16 residues. Germline assignment: CDR1 MDHEN and CDR2 SYDVKM. The germline V and J ends were trimmed by 7 bases and 3 bases, with 19 bases remaining between them. The CDR3 coding sequence is TGTGCCAGCACCTTACCCCGGGACGGGGACTACAATGAGCAGTTCTTC. It yields the protein CASTLPRDGDYNEQFF.

The rearrangement joins TRBV19 to TRBJ2-6; 8 bases are shared with TRBD1. The CDR3 consists of 18 residues. Per the germline V gene, CDR1 is LNHDA and CDR2 is SQIVND (reference sequence). The ends lost 5 bases at V and 2 bases at J; junction bases unmatched: 11. The CDR3 nucleotides read TGTGCCAGTAGTCATGACGGGACAGGCGTCGCTGGGGCCAACGTCCTGACTTTC. Its protein is CASSHDGTGVAGANVLTF.

Ten or more counts support this clonotype. This sequence joins TRBV11-2 and TRBJ2-5; 8 bases are a match to TRBD2. There are 13 residues in the CDR3. V shed 5 bases and J 5 bases; nucleotides not matched to a gene: 4. Germline CDR1 is SGHAT and CDR2 is FQNNGV. CDR3 coding DNA: TGTGCCAGCAGCCGTAGCGGGGTGGAGACCCAGTACTTC. This translates into CASSRSGVETQYF.

The chain uses TRBV24-1 and TRBJ1-1, with TRBD1 matching 11 bases. CDR3 size: 15 residues. Unmatched junction bases numbered 0, after V lost 3 bases and J lost 1 base. The germline CDR1 and CDR2 sequences are KGHDR and SFDVKD. CDR3 in amino acids: CATSDGTGGNTEAFF. CDR3 bases: TGTGCCACCAGTGATGGGACAGGGGGGAACACTGAAGCTTTCTTT.

This clonotype has at least ten counts. The chain is built from TRBV2 and TRBJ2-7; 7 bases map to TRBD1. This CDR3 spans 15 amino acids. Germline V gene data show CDR1 as SNHLY and CDR2 as FYNNEI. Trimming removed 5 bases from V and 7 bases from J; junction bases left unmatched: 14. The CDR3 sequence: CASSPQGRSYGEQYF. The DNA of the CDR3 is TGTGCCAGCAGTCCACAGGGGAGATCCTACGGGGAGCAGTACTTC. Together with reference TRBV2 and TRBJ2-7, the CDR3 gives the full variable domain: EPEVTQTPSHQVTQMGQEVILRCVPISNHLYFYWYRQILGQKVEFLVSFYNNEISEKSEIFDDQFSVERPDGSNFTLKIRSTKLEDSAMYFCASSPQGRSYGEQYFGPGTRLTVT.

The chain carries TRBV9 and TRBJ1-1; D unresolved. V lost 0 bases and J lost 4, with 13 bases in between. CDR1 and CDR2 (germline): SGDLS, YYNGEE. The CDR3 spans 15 residues. The CDR3 sequence: CASSVGLGLGTEAFF. CDR3 in DNA: TGTGCCAGCAGCGTAGGATTGGGATTAGGCACTGAAGCTTTCTTT.